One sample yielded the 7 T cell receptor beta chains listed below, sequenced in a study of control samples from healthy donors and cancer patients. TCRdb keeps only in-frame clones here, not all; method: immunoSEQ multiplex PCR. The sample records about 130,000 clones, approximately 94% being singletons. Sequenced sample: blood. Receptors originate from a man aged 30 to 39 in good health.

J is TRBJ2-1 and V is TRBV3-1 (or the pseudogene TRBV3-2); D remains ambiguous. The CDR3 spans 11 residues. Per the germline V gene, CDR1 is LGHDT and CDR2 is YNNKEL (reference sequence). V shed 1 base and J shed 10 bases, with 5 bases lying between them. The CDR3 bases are TGTGCCAGCAGCCAAGCCACGGAGCAGTTCTTC. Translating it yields CASSQATEQFF.

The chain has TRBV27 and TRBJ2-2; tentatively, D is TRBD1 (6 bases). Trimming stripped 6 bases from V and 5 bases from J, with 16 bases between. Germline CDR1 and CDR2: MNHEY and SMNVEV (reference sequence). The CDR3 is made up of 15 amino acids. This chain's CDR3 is CASRGSSTGTGELFF. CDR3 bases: TGTGCCAGCAGGGGCTCCTCGACAGGAACCGGGGAGCTGTTTTTT.

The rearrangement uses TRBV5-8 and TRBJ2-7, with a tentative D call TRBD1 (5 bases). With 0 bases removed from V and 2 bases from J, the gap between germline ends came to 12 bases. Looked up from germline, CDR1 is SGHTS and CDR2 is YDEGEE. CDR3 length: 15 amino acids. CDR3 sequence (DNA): TGTGCCAGCAGCTTGGGTCAGGGAACAACCTACGAGCAGTACTTC. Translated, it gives CASSLGQGTTYEQYF.

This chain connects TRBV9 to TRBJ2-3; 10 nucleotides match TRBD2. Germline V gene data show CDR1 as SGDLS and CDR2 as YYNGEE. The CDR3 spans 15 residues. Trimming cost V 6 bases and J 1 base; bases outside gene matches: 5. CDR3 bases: TGTGCCAGCACGAAGCGGGGGGGCGGCACAGATACGCAGTATTTT. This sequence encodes CASTKRGGGTDTQYF.

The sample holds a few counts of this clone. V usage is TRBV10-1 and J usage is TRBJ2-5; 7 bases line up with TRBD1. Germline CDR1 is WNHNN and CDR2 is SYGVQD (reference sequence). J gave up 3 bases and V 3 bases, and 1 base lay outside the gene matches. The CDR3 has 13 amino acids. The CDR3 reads CASSDGTEETQYF. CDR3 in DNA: TGCGCCAGCAGTGATGGGACAGAAGAGACCCAGTACTTC.

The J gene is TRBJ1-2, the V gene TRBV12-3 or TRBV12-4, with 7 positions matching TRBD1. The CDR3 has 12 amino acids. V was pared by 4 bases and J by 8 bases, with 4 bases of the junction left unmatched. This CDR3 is CASSSRTGGYTF. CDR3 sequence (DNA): TGTGCCAGCAGTTCCCGGACAGGCGGCTACACCTTC.

CDR3 nucleotides: TGCGCCAGCAGCCGCCCCGGAAACAACGCTGAAGCTTTCTTT. It codes for CASSRPGNNAEAFF. The chain combines TRBV5-1 with TRBJ1-1; D ambiguous. The V and J ends lost 4 bases and 6 bases respectively, with 16 bases between them. The CDR3 is made up of 14 amino acids. Germline values: CDR1 SGHRS, CDR2 YFSETQ.